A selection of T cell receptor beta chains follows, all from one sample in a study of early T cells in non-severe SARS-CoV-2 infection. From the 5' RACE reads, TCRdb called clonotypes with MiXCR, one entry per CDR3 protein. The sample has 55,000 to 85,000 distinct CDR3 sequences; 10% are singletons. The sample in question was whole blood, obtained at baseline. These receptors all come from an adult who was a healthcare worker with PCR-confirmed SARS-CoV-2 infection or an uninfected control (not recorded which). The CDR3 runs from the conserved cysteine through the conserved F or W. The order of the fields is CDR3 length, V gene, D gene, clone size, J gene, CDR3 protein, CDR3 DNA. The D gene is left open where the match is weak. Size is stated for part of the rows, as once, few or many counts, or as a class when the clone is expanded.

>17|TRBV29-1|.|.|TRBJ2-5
CSVDQRAGITYQETQYF
TGCAGCGTTGATCAAAGGGCGGGAATTACGTACCAAGAGACCCAGTACTTC
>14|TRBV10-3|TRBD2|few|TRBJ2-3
CAIKTSGTTDTQYF
TGTGCCATCAAGACTAGCGGGACAACAGATACGCAGTATTTT
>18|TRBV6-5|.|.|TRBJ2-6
CASSYLIHRARGANVLTF
TGTGCCAGCAGTTACTTAATTCACAGGGCGCGAGGGGCCAACGTCCTGACTTTC
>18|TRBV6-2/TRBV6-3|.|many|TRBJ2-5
CASSPLMGASGALGTQYF
TGTGCCAGCAGTCCGCTGATGGGGGCTAGCGGAGCCCTTGGGACCCAGTACTTC
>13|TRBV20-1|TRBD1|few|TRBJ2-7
CSALGQGAEEQYF
TGCAGTGCTCTCGGACAGGGGGCAGAGGAGCAGTACTTC
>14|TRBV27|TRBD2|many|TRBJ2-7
CASSRLAGVQEQYF
TGTGCCAGCAGTAGACTAGCGGGAGTTCAAGAGCAGTACTTC
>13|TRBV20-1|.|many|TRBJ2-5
CSARRPVQETQYF
TGCAGTGCTAGGAGACCCGTCCAAGAGACCCAGTACTTC
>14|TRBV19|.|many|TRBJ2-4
CASSSPGDKNIQYF
TGTGCCAGTAGCTCCCCGGGGGACAAAAACATTCAGTACTTC
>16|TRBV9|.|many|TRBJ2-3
CASSGVQRARADTQYF
TGTGCCAGCAGCGGAGTGCAGCGGGCGAGGGCAGATACGCAGTATTTT
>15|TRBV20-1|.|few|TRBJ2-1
CSATRFSRGHNEQFF
TGCAGTGCTACCCGCTTTTCTAGAGGCCACAATGAGCAGTTCTTC
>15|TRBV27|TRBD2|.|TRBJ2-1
CASRPGLANNNEQFF
TGTGCCAGCAGGCCGGGACTAGCGAATAACAATGAGCAGTTCTTC
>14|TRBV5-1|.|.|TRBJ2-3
CASSSVTGSDTQYF
TGCGCCAGCAGCTCCGTCACAGGATCAGATACGCAGTATTTT
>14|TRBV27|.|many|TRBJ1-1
CASRPDSQNTEAFF
TGTGCCAGCAGACCGGACAGTCAGAACACTGAAGCTTTCTTT
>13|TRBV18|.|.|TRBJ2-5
CASGPGAMETQYF
TGTGCCAGCGGGCCGGGGGCTATGGAGACCCAGTACTTC
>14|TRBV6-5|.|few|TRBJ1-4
CASGDGWSDEKLFF
TGTGCCAGCGGTGATGGGTGGTCGGATGAAAAACTGTTTTTT
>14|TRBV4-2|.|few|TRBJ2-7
CASSQESSRYEQYF
TGTGCCAGCAGCCAAGAATCTAGCCGGTACGAGCAGTACTTC
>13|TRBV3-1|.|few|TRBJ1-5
CASSQGAYQPQHF
TGTGCCAGCAGCCAAGGGGCTTATCAGCCCCAGCATTTT
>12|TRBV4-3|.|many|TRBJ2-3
CASSSGADTQYF
TGCGCCAGCAGCTCTGGGGCTGATACGCAGTATTTT
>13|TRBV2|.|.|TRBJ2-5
CASSDWGRETQYF
TGTGCCAGCAGTGATTGGGGCCGAGAGACCCAGTACTTC
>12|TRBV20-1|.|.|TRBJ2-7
CSARDLGSEQYF
TGCAGTGCTAGAGATTTGGGCAGCGAGCAGTACTTC
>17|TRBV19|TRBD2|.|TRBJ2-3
CASSSPGLAGWADTQYF
TGTGCCAGTAGTAGTCCCGGACTAGCGGGATGGGCAGATACGCAGTATTTT
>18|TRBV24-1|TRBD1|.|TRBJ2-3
CATSDLTGTGVTTDTQYF
TGTGCCACCAGTGATTTGACGGGGACAGGCGTTACCACAGATACGCAGTATTTT
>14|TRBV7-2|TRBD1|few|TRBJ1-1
CASSQTGVSTEAFF
TGTGCCAGCAGCCAGACAGGGGTAAGCACTGAAGCTTTCTTT
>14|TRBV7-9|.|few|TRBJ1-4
CASSLVNGNEKLFF
TGTGCCAGCAGCTTAGTGAACGGTAATGAAAAACTGTTTTTT
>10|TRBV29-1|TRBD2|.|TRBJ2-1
CSVTSGQQFF
TGCAGCGTAACTAGCGGACAGCAGTTCTTC
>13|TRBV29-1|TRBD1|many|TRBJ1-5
CSVATGQAQPQHF
TGCAGCGTGGCGACAGGGCAGGCTCAGCCCCAGCATTTT